This T cell receptor beta chain was retrieved from a study of blood T cell repertoires in COVID-19. About the study: The United States, Italy and Spain provided the acute and convalescent COVID-19 samples. In each case, the material was cDNA or gDNA derived from T cells, B-cell-depleted T cells, or PBMCs.

About this clone: One end of the junction is discordant with germline, which a read error may explain.

The CDR3 loop spans 15 amino acids. Germline V lookup: CDR1 MDHEN, CDR2 SYDVKM. Assay used: immunoSEQ multiplex PCR; TCRdb lists only in-frame clones, some missing. The profile shows around 67,000 clones, 80% to 85% of them singletons. The sequence derives from a human donor in a cohort sampled during active COVID-19. The sequenced sample was peripheral blood. The chain uses TRBV28 and TRBJ2-7, with D tentatively TRBD2 (5 bases). The CDR3 here is CASSSLSPGSSEQYF. The CDR3 DNA reads as TGTGCCAGCAGCTCCCTAAGTCCGGGATCCTCCGAGCAGTACTTC.